The TCR beta chain described here comes from a study of neurological immune-mediated disorders. Study-wide points: Private repertoires in all groups were suggested, as expanded clones shared no CDR3 amino acid sequences across subjects.

The cDNA came from 5'RACE with 10-nucleotide random UMIs. The output of every sequencing run exceeded 190 million TCR-beta sequences, derived from 15-18 subjects. TCRdb called the 5' RACE reads again in MiXCR, with one record for every CDR3 protein. The sample consists of about 59,000 distinct CDR3 sequences, less than 25% of them appearing once. This CDR3 region has 11 residues. From germline, CDR1 is DFQATT and CDR2 SNEGSKA (reference sequence). The V end was cut by 1 base, the J end by 10 bases, with 10 bases between. This clonotype was detected many times. No antigen is known for it. Time point noted: technical triplicate 2. A total of 2 million PBMCs stored at -80 degrees C provided the unsorted libraries.

The sample consisted of PBMCs. The chain has TRBV20-1 and TRBJ1-1, with a possible D match to TRBD1 (6 bases). This receptor was obtained from a man in his sixties with HTLV-1-associated myelopathy (HAM/TSP). CDR3 protein: CSARGTGRAFF. For the CDR3, the DNA is TGCAGTGCTAGAGGAACAGGGCGAGCTTTCTTT.